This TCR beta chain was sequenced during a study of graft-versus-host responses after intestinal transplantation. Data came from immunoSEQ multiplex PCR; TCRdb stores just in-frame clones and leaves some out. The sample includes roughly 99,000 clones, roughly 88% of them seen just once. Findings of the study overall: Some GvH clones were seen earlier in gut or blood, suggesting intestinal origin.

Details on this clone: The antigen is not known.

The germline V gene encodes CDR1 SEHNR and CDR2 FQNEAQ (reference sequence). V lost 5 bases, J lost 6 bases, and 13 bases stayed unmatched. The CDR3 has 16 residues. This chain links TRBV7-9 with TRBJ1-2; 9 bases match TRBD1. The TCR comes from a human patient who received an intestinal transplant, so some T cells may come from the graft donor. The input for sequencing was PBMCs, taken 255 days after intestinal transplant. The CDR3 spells CASSQLSTGGADGYTF. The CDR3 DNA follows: TGTGCCAGCAGCCAACTCTCCACAGGGGGCGCGGATGGCTACACCTTC. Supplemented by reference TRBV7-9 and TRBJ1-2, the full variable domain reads DTGVSQNPRHKITKRGQNVTFRCDPISEHNRLYWYRQTLGQGPEFLTYFQNEAQLEKSRLLSDRFSAERPKGSFSTLEIQRTEQGDSAMYLCASSQLSTGGADGYTFGSGTRLTVV.